Each of the 6 T cell receptor beta chains below was sequenced from the same sample in a study of identical twins (dated by TCRdb to the mid-2010s). Library preparation used 5' RACE. TCRdb names Illumina HiSeq 2000 as the instrument used. TCRdb reprocessed the public reads (quality trimming at Q25 with fastp, clone calling with MiXCR) and kept in-frame beta chains. Rows are combined by CDR3 protein, so each entry shows the most common genes and DNA. This sample holds more than 1.5 million distinct CDR3 sequences; around 29% were observed only once. The ten largest account for about 0.3% of the sample. What was sequenced was cord blood. These receptor sequences come from a newborn girl in good health.

The gene calls are TRBV6-6 and TRBJ1-1; 8 nucleotides agree with TRBD1. This CDR3 comprises 14 residues. Germline V gene data show CDR1 as MNHNY and CDR2 as SVGAGI (reference sequence). The J segment lost 4 bases and the V segment lost 5 bases, leaving 6 bases of the junction unmatched. For the CDR3, the DNA is TGTGCCAGCAGTCAGGACAGGGCGGGCACTGAAGCTTTCTTT. It is translated as CASSQDRAGTEAFF.

In DNA, the CDR3 is TGTGCCAGCAGACGCACTAGCGGGGCTGCTTACGAGCAGTACTTC. Amino acids: CASRRTSGAAYEQYF. The chain has TRBV6-5 and TRBJ2-7, with 10 positions matching TRBD2. Germline CDR1 reads MNHEY; CDR2 reads SVGAGI. This CDR3 has 15 amino acids. Trimming at V came to 6 bases and at J to 4 bases, leaving 9 bases not matched to a gene.

This clonotype was seen repeatedly, ten times or more. V and J are TRBV6-1 and TRBJ2-7, with D maybe TRBD2 (6 bases). This CDR3 comprises 13 residues. V was pared by 6 bases and J by 7 bases, with 16 bases between. Germline V lookup: CDR1 MNHNS, CDR2 SASEGT. CDR3 sequence: CASRPTSLGEQYF. The CDR3 DNA sequence: TGTGCCAGCAGACCCACTAGCCTTGGAGAGCAGTACTTC.

This clonotype was detected a few times. A junction boundary mismatches the germline segment, possibly from a read error. This chain uses TRBV6-1 with TRBJ1-1; D gene uncertain. The CDR3 is made up of 17 amino acids. Germline V CDR1 and CDR2: MNHNS, SASEGT. This chain's CDR3 is CASREGKGMKLNTEAFF. The CDR3 DNA reads TGTGCCAGCAGAGAAGGTAAAGGGATGAAGCTTAACACTGAAGCTTTCTTT.

This chain uses TRBV21-1 with TRBJ1-2. TRBV21-1 corresponds to a pseudogene. This CDR3 spans 11 amino acids. For the CDR3, the DNA is TGTGCCAGCAGCAACGACCGTGGCTACACCTTC. As protein: CASSNDRGYTF.

This rearrangement joins TRBV6-1 to TRBJ2-3, with D possibly matching TRBD2 (6 bases). This CDR3 is 13 amino acids long. Per germline, CDR1 MNHNS and CDR2 SASEGT. Trimming removed 11 bases from V and 3 bases from J, with 15 bases in between. CDR3 bases: TGTGCCGGAAAGGAGGGAGTTACAGATACGCAGTATTTT. The encoded protein is CAGKEGVTDTQYF.